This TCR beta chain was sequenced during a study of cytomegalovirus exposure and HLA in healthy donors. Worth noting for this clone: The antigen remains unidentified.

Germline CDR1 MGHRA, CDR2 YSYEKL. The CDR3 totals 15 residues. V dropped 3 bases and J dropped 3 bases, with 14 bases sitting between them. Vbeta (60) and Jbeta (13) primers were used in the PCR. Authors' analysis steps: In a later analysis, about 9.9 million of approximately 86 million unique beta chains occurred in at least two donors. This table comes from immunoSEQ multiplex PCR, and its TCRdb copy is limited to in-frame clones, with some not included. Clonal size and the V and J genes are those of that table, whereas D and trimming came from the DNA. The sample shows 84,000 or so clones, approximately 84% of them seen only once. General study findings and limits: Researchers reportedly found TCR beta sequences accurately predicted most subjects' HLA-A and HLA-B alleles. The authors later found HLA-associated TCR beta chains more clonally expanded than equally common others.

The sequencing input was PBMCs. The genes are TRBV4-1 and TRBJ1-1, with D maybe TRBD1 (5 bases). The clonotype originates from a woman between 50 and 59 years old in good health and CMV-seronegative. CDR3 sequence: CASSQEGGDDTEAFF. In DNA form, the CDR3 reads TGCGCCAGCAGCCAGGAGGGAGGGGATGACACTGAAGCTTTCTTT.